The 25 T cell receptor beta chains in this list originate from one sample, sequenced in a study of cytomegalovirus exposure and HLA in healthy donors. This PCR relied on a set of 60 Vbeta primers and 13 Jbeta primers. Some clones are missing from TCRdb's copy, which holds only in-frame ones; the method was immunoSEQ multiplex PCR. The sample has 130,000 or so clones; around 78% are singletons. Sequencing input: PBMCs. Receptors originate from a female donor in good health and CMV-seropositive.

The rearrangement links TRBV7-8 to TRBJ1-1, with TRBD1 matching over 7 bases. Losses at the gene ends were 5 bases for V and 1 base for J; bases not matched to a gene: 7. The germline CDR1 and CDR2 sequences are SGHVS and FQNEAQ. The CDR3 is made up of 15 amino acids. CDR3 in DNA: TGTGCCAGCAGCGCCAGACAGGGAGCGAACACTGAAGCTTTCTTT. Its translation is CASSARQGANTEAFF.

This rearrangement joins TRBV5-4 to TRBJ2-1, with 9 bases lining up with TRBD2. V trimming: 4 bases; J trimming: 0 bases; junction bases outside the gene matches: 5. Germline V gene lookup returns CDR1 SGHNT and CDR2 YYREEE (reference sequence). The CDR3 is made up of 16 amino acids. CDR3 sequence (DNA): TGTGCCAGCAGCCGGGGGCGGGAGGGCTCCTACAATGAGCAGTTCTTC. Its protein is CASSRGREGSYNEQFF.

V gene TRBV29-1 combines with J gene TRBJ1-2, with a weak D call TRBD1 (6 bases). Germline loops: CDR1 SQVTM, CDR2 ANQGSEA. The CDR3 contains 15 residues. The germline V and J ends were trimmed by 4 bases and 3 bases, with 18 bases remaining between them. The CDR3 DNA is TGCAGCGTTGGAACAGGGAGGGGCGGTGACTATGGCTACACCTTC. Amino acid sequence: CSVGTGRGGDYGYTF.

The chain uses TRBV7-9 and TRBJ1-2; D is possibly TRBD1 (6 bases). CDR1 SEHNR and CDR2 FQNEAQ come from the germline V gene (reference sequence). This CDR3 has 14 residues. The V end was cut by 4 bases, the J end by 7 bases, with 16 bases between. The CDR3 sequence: CASSYPQGDPGYTF. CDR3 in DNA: TGTGCCAGCAGCTATCCACAGGGAGACCCTGGCTACACCTTC.

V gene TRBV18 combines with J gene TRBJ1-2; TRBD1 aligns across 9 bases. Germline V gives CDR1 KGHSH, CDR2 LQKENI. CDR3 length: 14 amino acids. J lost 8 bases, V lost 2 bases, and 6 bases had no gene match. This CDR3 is CASSPSRQGVGYTF. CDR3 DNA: TGTGCCAGCTCACCATCCCGACAGGGGGTCGGCTACACCTTC.

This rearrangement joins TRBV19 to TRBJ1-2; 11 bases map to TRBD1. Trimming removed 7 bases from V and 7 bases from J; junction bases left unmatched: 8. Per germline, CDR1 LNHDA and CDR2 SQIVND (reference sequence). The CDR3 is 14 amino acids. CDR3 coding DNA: TGTGCCAGTACCTGGACAGGGGGCTTGCGTGGCTACACCTTC. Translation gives CASTWTGGLRGYTF.

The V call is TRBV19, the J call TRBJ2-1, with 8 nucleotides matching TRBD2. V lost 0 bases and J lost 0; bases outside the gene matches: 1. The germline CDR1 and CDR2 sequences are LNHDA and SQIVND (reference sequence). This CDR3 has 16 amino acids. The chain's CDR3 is CASSIESGSSYNEQFF. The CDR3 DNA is TGTGCCAGTAGTATAGAAAGCGGGAGCTCCTACAATGAGCAGTTCTTC.

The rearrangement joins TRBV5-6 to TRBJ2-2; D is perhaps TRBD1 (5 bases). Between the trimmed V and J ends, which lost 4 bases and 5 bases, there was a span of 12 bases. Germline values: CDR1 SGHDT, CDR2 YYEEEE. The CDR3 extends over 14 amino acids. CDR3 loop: CASSIVGATGELFF. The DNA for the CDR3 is TGTGCCAGCAGCATTGTAGGGGCTACCGGGGAGCTGTTTTTT. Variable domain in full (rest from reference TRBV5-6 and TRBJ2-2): DAGVTQSPTHLIKTRGQQVTLRCSPKSGHDTVSWYQQALGQGPQFIFQYYEEEERQRGNFPDRFSGHQFPNYSSELNVNALLLGDSALYLCASSIVGATGELFFGEGSRLTVL.

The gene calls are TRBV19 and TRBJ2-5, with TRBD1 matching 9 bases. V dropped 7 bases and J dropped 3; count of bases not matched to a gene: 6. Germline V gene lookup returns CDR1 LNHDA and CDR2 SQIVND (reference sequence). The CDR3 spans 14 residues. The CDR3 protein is CASKTRTGEETQYF. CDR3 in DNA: TGTGCCAGTAAGACCCGGACAGGGGAAGAGACCCAGTACTTC.

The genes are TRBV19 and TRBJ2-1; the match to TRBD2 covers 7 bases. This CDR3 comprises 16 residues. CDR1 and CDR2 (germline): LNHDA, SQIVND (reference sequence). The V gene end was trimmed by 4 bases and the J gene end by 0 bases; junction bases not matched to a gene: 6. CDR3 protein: CASSTNGGSSYNEQFF. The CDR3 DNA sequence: TGTGCCAGTAGTACGAACGGGGGGAGCTCCTACAATGAGCAGTTCTTC.

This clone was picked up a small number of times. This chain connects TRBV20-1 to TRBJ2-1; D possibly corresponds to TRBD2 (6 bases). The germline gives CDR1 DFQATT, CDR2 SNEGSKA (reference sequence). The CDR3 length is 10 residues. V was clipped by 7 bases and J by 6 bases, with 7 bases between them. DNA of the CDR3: TGCAGTGTTAGCGGCAATGAGCAGTTCTTC. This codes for CSVSGNEQFF.

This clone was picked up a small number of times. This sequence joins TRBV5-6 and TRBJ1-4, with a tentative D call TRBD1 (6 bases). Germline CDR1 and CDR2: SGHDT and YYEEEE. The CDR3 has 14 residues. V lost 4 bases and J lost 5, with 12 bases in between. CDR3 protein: CASSGQGSNEKLFF. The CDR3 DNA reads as TGTGCCAGCAGCGGCCAGGGGTCCAATGAAAAACTGTTTTTT.

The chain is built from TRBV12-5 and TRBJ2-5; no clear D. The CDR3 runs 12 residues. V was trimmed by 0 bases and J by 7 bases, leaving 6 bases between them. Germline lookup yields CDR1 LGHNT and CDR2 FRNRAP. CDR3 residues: CASGLVAGTQYF. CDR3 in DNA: TGTGCTAGTGGTTTGGTGGCTGGGACCCAGTACTTC.

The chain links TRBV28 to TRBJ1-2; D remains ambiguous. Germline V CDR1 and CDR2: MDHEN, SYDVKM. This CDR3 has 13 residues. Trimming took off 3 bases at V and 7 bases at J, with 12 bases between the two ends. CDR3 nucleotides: TGTGCCAGCAGTTTGGCGGAGAGTCGTGGCTACACCTTC. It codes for CASSLAESRGYTF.

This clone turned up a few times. CDR3 sequence: CASSVDRVQQFF. As DNA, the CDR3 is TGTGCCAGCAGCGTAGATCGCGTGCAGCAGTTCTTC. V and J are TRBV9 and TRBJ2-1; D not resolved. V was trimmed by 0 bases and J by 11 bases, leaving 9 bases between them. In germline, CDR1 is SGDLS, CDR2 YYNGEE. CDR3 length: 12 residues. The whole variable domain, remainder taken from reference TRBV9 and TRBJ2-1, is DSGVTQTPKHLITATGQRVTLRCSPRSGDLSVYWYQQSLDQGLQFLIQYYNGEERAKGNILERFSAQQFPDLHSELNLSSLELGDSALYFCASSVDRVQQFFGPGTRLTVL.

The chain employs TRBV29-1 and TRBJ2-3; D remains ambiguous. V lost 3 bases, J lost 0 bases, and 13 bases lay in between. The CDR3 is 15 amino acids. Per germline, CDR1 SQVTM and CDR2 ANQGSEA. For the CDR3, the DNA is TGCAGCGTTGAGCAGGATCTCTTAAGCACAGATACGCAGTATTTT. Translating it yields CSVEQDLLSTDTQYF.

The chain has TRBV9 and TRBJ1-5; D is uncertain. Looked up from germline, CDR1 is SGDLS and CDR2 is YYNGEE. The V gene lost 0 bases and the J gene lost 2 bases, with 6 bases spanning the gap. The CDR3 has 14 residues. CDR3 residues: CASSVGAGNQPQHF. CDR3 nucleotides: TGTGCCAGCAGCGTAGGGGCAGGCAATCAGCCCCAGCATTTT.

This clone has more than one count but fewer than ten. CDR3 bases: TGTGCCAGTAGTATAAGGGACAGTTACGAGCAGTACTTC. Translated, it gives CASSIRDSYEQYF. This chain uses TRBV19 with TRBJ2-5; TRBD1 matches at 7 bases. The DNA end is a closer match to TRBJ2-7, so the J assignment may be wrong. Germline V lookup: CDR1 LNHDA, CDR2 SQIVND (reference sequence). The CDR3 length is 13 residues.

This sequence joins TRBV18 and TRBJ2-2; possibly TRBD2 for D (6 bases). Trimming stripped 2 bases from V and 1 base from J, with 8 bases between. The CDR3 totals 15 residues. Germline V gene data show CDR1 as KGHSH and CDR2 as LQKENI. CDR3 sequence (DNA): TGTGCCAGCTCACCAATAGCGGTGAACACCGGGGAGCTGTTTTTT. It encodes CASSPIAVNTGELFF.

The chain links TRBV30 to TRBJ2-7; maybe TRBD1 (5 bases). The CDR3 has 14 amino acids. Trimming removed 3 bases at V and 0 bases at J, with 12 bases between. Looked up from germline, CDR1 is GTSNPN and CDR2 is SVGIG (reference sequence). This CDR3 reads CAWRLSTDSYEQYF. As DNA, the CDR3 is TGTGCCTGGAGGCTCTCGACAGACTCCTACGAGCAGTACTTC.

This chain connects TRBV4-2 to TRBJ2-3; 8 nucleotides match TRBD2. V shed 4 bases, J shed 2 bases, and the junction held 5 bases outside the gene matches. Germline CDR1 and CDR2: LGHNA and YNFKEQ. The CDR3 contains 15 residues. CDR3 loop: CASSPTSGYTDTQYF. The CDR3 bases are TGTGCCAGCAGCCCAACTAGCGGTTACACAGATACGCAGTATTTT.

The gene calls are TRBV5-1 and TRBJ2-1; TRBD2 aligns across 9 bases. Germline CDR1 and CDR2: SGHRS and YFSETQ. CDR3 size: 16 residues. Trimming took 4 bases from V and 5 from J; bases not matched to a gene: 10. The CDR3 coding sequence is TGCGCCAGCAGCACCAATCGACTAGCGGAGCACAATGAGCAGTTCTTC. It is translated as CASSTNRLAEHNEQFF.

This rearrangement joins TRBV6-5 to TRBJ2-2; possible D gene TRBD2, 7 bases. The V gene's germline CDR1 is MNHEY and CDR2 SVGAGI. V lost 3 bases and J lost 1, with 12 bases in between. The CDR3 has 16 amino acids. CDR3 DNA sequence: TGTGCCAGCAGTTATGGGGGGGCCCTGAACACCGGGGAGCTGTTTTTT. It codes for CASSYGGALNTGELFF.

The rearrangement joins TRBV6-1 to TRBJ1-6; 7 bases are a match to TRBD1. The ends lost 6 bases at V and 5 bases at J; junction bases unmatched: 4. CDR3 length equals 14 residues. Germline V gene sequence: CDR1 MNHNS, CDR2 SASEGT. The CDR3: CASRGDSHNSPLHF. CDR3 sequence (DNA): TGTGCCAGCAGGGGGGACAGCCATAATTCACCCCTCCACTTT.

The CDR3 coding sequence is TGTGCTAGTGGCTTAGGGAGGGACTACAACAATGAGCAGTTCTTC. Its protein product is CASGLGRDYNNEQFF. This chain uses TRBV12-5 with TRBJ2-1, with 7 bases matching TRBD2. CDR3 length: 15 residues. Losses at the gene ends were 6 bases for V and 5 bases for J; bases not matched to a gene: 10. Looked up from germline, CDR1 is LGHNT and CDR2 is FRNRAP.